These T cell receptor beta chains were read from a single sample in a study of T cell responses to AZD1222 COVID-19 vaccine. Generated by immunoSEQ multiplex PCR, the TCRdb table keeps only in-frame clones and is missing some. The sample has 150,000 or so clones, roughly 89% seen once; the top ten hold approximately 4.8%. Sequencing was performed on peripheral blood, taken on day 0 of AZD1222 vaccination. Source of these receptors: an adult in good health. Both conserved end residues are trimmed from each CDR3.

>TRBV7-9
ASSLSGGLDEQY
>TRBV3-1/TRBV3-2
ASSHANIQY
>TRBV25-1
ASSELGGQETQY
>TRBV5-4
ASARLAGGPSVVNEQF
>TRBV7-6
ASSSSGGPTGDNSPLH
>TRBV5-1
ASRDSDYNEQF
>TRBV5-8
ASSLRGTNEKLF
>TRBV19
ASSSYDRGNGYT
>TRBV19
ASSSLVEGEAF
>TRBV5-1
ASTQTGGFGNEQF
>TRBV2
ASRGQNYEQY
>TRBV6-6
ASSYSPAYTGELF
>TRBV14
ASSQGGALNTEAF
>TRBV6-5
ASRTRTASRKLF
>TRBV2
ASSGTGGVQPQH
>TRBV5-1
ASSSEGTGLQETQY
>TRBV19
ASRSAVSDTEAF
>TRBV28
ASSVPGTAENIQY
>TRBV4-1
ASSQDSSLEQF
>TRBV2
ASRPAGVSSGEQF
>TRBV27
ASSSLPSGPNQPQH
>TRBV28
ASIPSLGDTNYGYT
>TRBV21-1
ASIGHRATNEKLF
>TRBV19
ASSTFGTGNEQF
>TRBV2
ASRPFGNYGYT
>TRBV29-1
SVSTDYGYT
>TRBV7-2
ASRLIGTENGYT
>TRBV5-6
ASSLGRLAAYQETQY